This T cell receptor beta chain was documented in a study of Graves' ophthalmopathy and Graves' hyperthyroidism. Per germline, CDR1 MDHEN and CDR2 SYDVKM. This CDR3 has 17 amino acids. The V and J ends lost 1 base and 4 bases respectively, with 17 bases between them. For repertoire sequencing, the TCR beta CDR3 regions were amplified from RNA transcripts. After a first-round RT-PCR with HTBI primers, a second-round multiplex PCR was run. TCRdb processed the multiplex PCR reads anew with MiXCR; each CDR3 protein has one entry. The top ten clones hold approximately 7.7% of a sample with about 620,000 distinct CDR3 sequences, about 20% of them seen once.

The chain recombines TRBV28 with TRBJ1-5, with D perhaps matching TRBD1 (6 bases). The TCR was taken from a woman between 18 and 30 years old with stable Graves' hyperthyroidism. Some clones in this sample may be carry-over from other donors' samples. Sequencing input: peripheral blood. The CDR3: CASSLLTRNRENQPQHF. Written as DNA, the CDR3 is TGTGCCAGCAGTTTATTAACCCGCAACAGGGAGAATCAGCCCCAGCATTTT. The full variable domain, with the rest looked up from reference TRBV28 and TRBJ1-5, is DVKVTQSSRYLVKRTGEKVFLECVQDMDHENMFWYRQDPGLGLRLIYFSYDVKMKEKGDIPEGYSVSREKKERFSLILESASTNQTSMYLCASSLLTRNRENQPQHFGDGTRLSIL.